The 20 T cell receptor beta chains reported below all come from one sample, sequenced in a study of blood T cell repertoires in COVID-19. Using immunoSEQ multiplex PCR, the repertoire was profiled, and TCRdb retains in-frame clones only, with some absent. The sample carries roughly 50,000 clones, approximately 80% recorded once. The sample taken for sequencing was peripheral blood. These receptors were taken from a human donor with active or convalescent COVID-19. The donor label of this sample is uncertain.

Only one count was recorded for this clone. The chain recombines TRBV10-3 with TRBJ1-2, with a possible D match to TRBD1 (5 bases). CDR3 length: 16 amino acids. The germline V gene encodes CDR1 ENHRY and CDR2 SYGVKD. V shed 0 bases and J shed 4 bases, with 15 bases lying between them. CDR3 residues: CAISESKEQGSYGYTF. DNA of the CDR3: TGTGCCATCAGTGAGTCGAAGGAGCAGGGAAGCTATGGCTACACCTTC.

V usage is TRBV24-1 and J usage is TRBJ1-3, with D possibly being TRBD1 (5 bases). The CDR3 loop spans 15 amino acids. The V end lost 3 bases, the J end lost 4 bases, and 12 bases lay between the germline ends. Germline CDR1 is KGHDR and CDR2 is SFDVKD. The CDR3 coding sequence is TGTGCCACCAGTGATGGTGGGGCAGCGGGAAACACCATATATTTT. Encoded protein: CATSDGGAAGNTIYF.

V usage is TRBV5-1 and J usage is TRBJ1-1; D possibly corresponds to TRBD1 (5 bases). V was clipped by 0 bases and J by 4 bases, with 10 bases between them. The CDR3 length is 14 residues. The germline gives CDR1 SGHRS, CDR2 YFSETQ. CDR3: CASSLGRASTEAFF. As DNA, the CDR3 is TGCGCCAGCAGCTTGGGCAGGGCAAGCACTGAAGCTTTCTTT.

J is TRBJ2-3 and V is TRBV19; TRBD2 agrees at 7 bases. The CDR3 runs 14 residues. With 5 bases clipped from V and 0 bases from J, the junction kept 2 bases outside the gene matches. CDR1 is LNHDA, CDR2 SQIVND, per germline (reference sequence). CDR3 loop: CASSPGLSTDTQYF. As DNA, the CDR3 is TGTGCCAGTAGTCCGGGACTAAGCACAGATACGCAGTATTTT.

This clone has more than one count but fewer than ten. The rearrangement uses TRBV10-3 and TRBJ1-3; D unclear. CDR3 size: 12 residues. CDR1 and CDR2 from the germline V gene are ENHRY and SYGVKD. Trimming shortened V by 7 bases and J by 7 bases, and 11 bases separated the two germline ends. The CDR3 DNA reads TGTGCCATCACGACTGGCCGTAACACCATATATTTT. It encodes CAITTGRNTIYF.

CDR3 bases: TGTGCCAGCTCACCGGCTAGCGAAATCGCCTACGAGCAGTACTTC. This codes for CASSPASEIAYEQYF. The V call is TRBV18, the J call TRBJ2-7; possibly TRBD2 for D (6 bases). Between the trimmed V and J ends, which lost 3 bases and 2 bases, there was a span of 14 bases. The CDR3 covers 15 residues. Germline assignment: CDR1 KGHSH and CDR2 LQKENI.

This chain connects TRBV11-3 to TRBJ2-7; 8 bases agree with TRBD1. The trim removed 5 bases at V and 1 base at J, leaving 7 bases unmatched. The CDR3 sequence is 15 residues long. The germline gives CDR1 SGHNT, CDR2 YENEEA. CDR3 region: CASSPGQGLSYEQYF. The CDR3 DNA follows: TGTGCCAGCAGCCCCGGACAGGGACTTTCCTACGAGCAGTACTTC.

V is TRBV7-2 and J is TRBJ2-1; D remains ambiguous. V gave up 2 bases and J gave up 6 bases, with 11 bases separating them. CDR3 length: 14 residues. Per the germline V gene, CDR1 is SGHTA and CDR2 is FQGNSA. The CDR3 protein is CASSLTRVGNEQFF. In nucleotides, the CDR3 is TGTGCCAGCAGCTTAACTCGGGTCGGCAATGAGCAGTTCTTC.

This clone was recorded a few times. This chain connects TRBV30 to TRBJ1-2, with D hard to call. In germline, CDR1 is GTSNPN, CDR2 SVGIG (reference sequence). Trimming pared 3 bases from V and 10 bases from J, leaving 12 bases between. This CDR3 contains 11 residues. The CDR3 coding sequence is TGTGCCTGGAGAAAGCCCCTAGACTACACCTTC. Protein sequence: CAWRKPLDYTF.

The chain combines TRBV19 with TRBJ2-2; TRBD1 is a possible D gene (6 bases). The V end was cut by 5 bases, the J end by 5 bases, with 9 bases between. The CDR3 consists of 13 residues. CDR1 LNHDA and CDR2 SQIVND come from the germline V gene (reference sequence). The CDR3 region is CASSPQGTGELFF. In DNA form, the CDR3 reads TGTGCCAGTAGTCCACAGGGAACCGGGGAGCTGTTTTTT.

The chain recombines TRBV19 with TRBJ1-2; D perhaps matches TRBD1 (5 bases). Germline V gene sequence: CDR1 LNHDA, CDR2 SQIVND (reference sequence). V was shortened by 5 bases and J by 8 bases, with 15 bases between the two germline ends. The CDR3 is 13 amino acids. In DNA, the CDR3 is TGTGCCAGTAGTTTCGCCGGGGGTGGCGGCTACACCTTC. Its translation: CASSFAGGGGYTF.

The chain is built from TRBV28 and TRBJ2-3; D is perhaps TRBD2 (6 bases). Trimming left V 10 bases short and J 0 bases short, with 20 bases between. CDR1 MDHEN and CDR2 SYDVKM come from the germline V gene. The CDR3 loop spans 16 amino acids. The CDR3 DNA sequence: TGTGCCATCATAGCGGAACAACCTTCTAGCACAGATACGCAGTATTTT. This translates into CAIIAEQPSSTDTQYF.

V gene TRBV6-5 combines with J gene TRBJ1-2, with D tentatively TRBD1 (5 bases). The V end lost 2 bases, the J end lost 5 bases, and 9 bases lay between the germline ends. CDR1 and CDR2 (germline): MNHEY, SVGAGI. The CDR3 extends over 13 amino acids. The CDR3 here is CASSYGADYGYTF. CDR3 in DNA: TGTGCCAGCAGTTACGGGGCAGATTATGGCTACACCTTC.

V is TRBV30 and J is TRBJ1-6; D gene ambiguous. The V end lost 6 bases, the J end lost 0 bases, and 12 bases lay between the germline ends. CDR1 GTSNPN and CDR2 SVGIG come from the germline V gene (reference sequence). This CDR3 is 15 amino acids long. Here the CDR3 reads CACERMSSYNSPLHF. For the CDR3, the DNA is TGTGCCTGTGAACGTATGAGCTCCTATAATTCACCCCTCCACTTT.

This chain links TRBV3-1 (or the pseudogene TRBV3-2) with TRBJ1-4; the match to TRBD1 covers 9 bases. Trimming removed 0 bases from V and 8 bases from J; junction bases left unmatched: 4. CDR3 length: 15 residues. Germline values: CDR1 LGHDT, CDR2 YNNKEL (reference sequence). CDR3 in DNA: TGTGCCAGCAGCCAAGACAACAGGGGGCAAGAAAAACTGTTTTTT. The encoded protein is CASSQDNRGQEKLFF.

The J gene is TRBJ2-1, the V gene TRBV12-5; the D gene is possibly TRBD1 (6 bases). Germline CDR1 and CDR2: LGHNT and FRNRAP. V lost 5 bases and J 14 bases, leaving 16 bases between the germline ends. The length of the CDR3 is 12 residues. Written as DNA, the CDR3 is TGTGCTAGTGGTACCCAGGTAGCAGGGGAGTTCTTC. Translation gives CASGTQVAGEFF.

This chain connects TRBV7-6 to TRBJ2-3; 8 positions match TRBD2. Trimming took 2 bases from V and 0 from J; bases not matched to a gene: 7. The CDR3 consists of 17 residues. Germline CDR1 SGHVS, CDR2 FNYEAQ. The CDR3 coding sequence is TGTGCCAGCAGCTTACCAACTAGCGGCCCTAGCACAGATACGCAGTATTTT. Protein sequence: CASSLPTSGPSTDTQYF.

The V call is TRBV14, the J call TRBJ1-1, with no clear D. Germline assignment: CDR1 SGHDN and CDR2 FVKESK. V lost 4 bases, J lost 5 bases, and 8 bases lay in between. This CDR3 spans 12 amino acids. The CDR3 sequence is CASSPKTTEAFF. CDR3 coding DNA: TGTGCCAGCAGCCCTAAAACTACTGAAGCTTTCTTT.

In regard to this clone: Other DNA sequences in this specimen translate into the identical CDR3. The chain links TRBV7-2 to TRBJ1-5, with D possibly being TRBD1 (6 bases). The CDR3 totals 14 residues. Trimming took 3 bases from V and 4 from J, leaving 10 bases between them. CDR1 is SGHTA and CDR2 is FQGNSA in the germline V gene. The CDR3 spells CASSLERGNQPQHF. As DNA, the CDR3 is TGTGCCAGCAGCTTGGAAAGGGGGAATCAGCCCCAGCATTTT.

The genes are TRBV19 and TRBJ1-4; the D is unclear. Trimming shortened V by 6 bases and J by 12 bases, and 14 bases separated the two germline ends. The CDR3 extends over 12 amino acids. The germline V gene encodes CDR1 LNHDA and CDR2 SQIVND (reference sequence). The CDR3 spells CASSGGGRELFF. DNA of the CDR3: TGTGCCAGTAGCGGAGGCGGGAGGGAACTGTTTTTT.